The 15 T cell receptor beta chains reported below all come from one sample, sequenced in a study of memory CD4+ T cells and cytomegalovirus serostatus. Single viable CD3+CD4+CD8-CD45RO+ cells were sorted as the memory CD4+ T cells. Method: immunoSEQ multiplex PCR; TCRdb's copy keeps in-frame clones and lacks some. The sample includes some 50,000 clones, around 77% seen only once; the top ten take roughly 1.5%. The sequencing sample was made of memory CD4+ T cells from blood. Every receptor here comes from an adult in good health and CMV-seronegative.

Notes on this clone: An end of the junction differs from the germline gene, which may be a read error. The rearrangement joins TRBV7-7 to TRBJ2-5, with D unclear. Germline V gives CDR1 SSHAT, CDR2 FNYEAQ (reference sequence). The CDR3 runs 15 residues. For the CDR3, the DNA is TGTGCTAGCAGCCCACTAACACGGTCGGGTACGACCCAGTACTTC. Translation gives CASSPLTRSGTTQYF.

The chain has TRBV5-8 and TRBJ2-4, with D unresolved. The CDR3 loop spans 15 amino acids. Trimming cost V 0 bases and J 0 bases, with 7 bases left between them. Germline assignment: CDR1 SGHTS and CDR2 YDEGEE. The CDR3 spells CASSLGTVAKNIQYF. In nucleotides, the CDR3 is TGTGCCAGCAGCTTGGGCACCGTAGCCAAAAACATTCAGTACTTC.

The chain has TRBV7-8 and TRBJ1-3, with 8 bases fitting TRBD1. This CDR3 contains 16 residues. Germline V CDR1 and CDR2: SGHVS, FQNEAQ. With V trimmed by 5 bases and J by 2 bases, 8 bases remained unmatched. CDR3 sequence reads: CASSRNRDRTGNTIYF. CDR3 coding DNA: TGTGCCAGCAGCCGCAATAGGGACAGGACTGGAAACACCATATATTTT.

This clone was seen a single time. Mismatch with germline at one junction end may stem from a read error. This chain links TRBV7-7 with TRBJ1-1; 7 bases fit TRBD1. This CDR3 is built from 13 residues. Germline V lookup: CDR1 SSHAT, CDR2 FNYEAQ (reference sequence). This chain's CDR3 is CASSLHRDSEAFF. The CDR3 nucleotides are TGTGCTAGCAGCTTACACCGGGACAGTGAAGCTTTCTTT.

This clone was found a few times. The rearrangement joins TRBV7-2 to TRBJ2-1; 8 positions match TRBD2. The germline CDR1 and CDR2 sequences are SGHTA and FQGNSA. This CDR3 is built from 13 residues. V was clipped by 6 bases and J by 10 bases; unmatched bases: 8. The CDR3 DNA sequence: TGTGCCAGCAGACAAGCCTTAGCGGGGGAGCAGTTCTTC. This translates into CASRQALAGEQFF.

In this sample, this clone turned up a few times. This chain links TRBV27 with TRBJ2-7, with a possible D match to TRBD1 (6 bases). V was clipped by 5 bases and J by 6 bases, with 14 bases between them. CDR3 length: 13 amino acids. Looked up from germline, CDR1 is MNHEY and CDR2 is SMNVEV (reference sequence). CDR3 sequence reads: CASSPRRGGEQYF. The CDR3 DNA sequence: TGTGCCAGCAGTCCCCGTAGAGGGGGCGAGCAGTACTTC.

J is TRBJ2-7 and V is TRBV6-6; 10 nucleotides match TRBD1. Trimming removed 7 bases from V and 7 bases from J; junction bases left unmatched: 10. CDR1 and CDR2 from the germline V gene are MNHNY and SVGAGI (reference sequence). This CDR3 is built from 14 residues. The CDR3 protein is CASNPGQGTWEQYF. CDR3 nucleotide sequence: TGTGCCAGCAATCCGGGACAGGGGACCTGGGAGCAGTACTTC.

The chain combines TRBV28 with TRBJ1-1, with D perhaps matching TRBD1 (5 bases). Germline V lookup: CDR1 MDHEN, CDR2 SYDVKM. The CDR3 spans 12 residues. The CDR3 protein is CAATGPNTEAFF. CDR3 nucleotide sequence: TGTGCTGCGACGGGGCCGAACACTGAAGCTTTCTTT.

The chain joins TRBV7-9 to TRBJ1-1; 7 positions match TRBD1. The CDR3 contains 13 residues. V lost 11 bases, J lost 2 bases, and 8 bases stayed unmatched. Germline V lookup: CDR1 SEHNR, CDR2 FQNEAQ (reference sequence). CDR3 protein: CAGDRVENTEAFF. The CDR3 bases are TGTGCCGGCGACAGGGTCGAAAACACTGAAGCTTTCTTT.

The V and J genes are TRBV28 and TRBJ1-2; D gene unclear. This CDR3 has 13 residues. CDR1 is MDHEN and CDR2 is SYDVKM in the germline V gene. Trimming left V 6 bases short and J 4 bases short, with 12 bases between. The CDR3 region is CASSGDSLYGYTF. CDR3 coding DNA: TGTGCCAGCAGCGGAGACTCCCTCTATGGCTACACCTTC.

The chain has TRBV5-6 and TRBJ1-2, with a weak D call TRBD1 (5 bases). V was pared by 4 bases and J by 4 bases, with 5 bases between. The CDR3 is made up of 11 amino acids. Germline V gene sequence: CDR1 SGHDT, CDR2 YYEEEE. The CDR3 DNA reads TGTGCCAGCAGCGACAGCTATGGCTACACCTTC. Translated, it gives CASSDSYGYTF.

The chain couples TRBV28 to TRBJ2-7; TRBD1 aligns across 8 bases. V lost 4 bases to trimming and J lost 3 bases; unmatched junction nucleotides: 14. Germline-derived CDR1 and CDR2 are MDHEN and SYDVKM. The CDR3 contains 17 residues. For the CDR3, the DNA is TGTGCCAGCAGTTCCACCCTTCCCCGGACAGGGTTCTACGAGCAGTACTTC. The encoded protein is CASSSTLPRTGFYEQYF.

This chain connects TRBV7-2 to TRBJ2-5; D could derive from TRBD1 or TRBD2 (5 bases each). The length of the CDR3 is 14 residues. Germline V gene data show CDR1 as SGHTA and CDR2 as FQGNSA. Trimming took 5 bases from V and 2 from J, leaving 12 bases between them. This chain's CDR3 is CASSPTRGQETQYF. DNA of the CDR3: TGTGCCAGCAGCCCAACTAGGGGACAAGAGACCCAGTACTTC.

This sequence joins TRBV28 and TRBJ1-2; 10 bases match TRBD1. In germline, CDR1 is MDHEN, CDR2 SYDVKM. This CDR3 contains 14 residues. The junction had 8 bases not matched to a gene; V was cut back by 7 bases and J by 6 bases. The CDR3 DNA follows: TGTGCCAGCATTCGAGCCGGGACAGGGGATGGCTACACCTTC. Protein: CASIRAGTGDGYTF.

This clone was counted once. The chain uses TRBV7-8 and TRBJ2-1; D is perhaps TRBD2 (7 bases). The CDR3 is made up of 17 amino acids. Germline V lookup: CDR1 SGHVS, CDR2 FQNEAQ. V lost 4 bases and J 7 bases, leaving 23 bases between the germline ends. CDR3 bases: TGTGCCAGCAGCTCCCCGGGGGGCCTAGTACTTACGAATGAGCAGTTCTTC. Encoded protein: CASSSPGGLVLTNEQFF.